The next 26 T cell receptor beta chains were all read from a single sample in a study of cytomegalovirus exposure and HLA in healthy donors. Primers: 60 Vbeta forward and 13 Jbeta reverse. Libraries were prepared by immunoSEQ multiplex PCR; TCRdb keeps only in-frame clonotypes and omits some of them. The sample includes 100,000 to 150,000 clones, 70% to 85% of them seen just once. The sample comprised PBMCs. These TCRs come from a man over 45 in good health and CMV-seronegative.

This sequence joins TRBV18 and TRBJ2-7; weak D call: TRBD1 (5 bases). V gave up 5 bases and J gave up 5 bases, with 16 bases separating them. This CDR3 region has 14 residues. Germline CDR1 KGHSH, CDR2 LQKENI. In nucleotides, the CDR3 is TGTGCCAGCTCATCCGCTACAGGATCCGACGAGCAGTACTTC. Translating it yields CASSSATGSDEQYF. The entire variable domain, with the rest obtained from reference TRBV18 and TRBJ2-7, is as follows: NAGVMQNPRHLVRRRGQEARLRCSPMKGHSHVYWYRQLPEEGLKFMVYLQKENIIDESGMPKERFSAEFPKEGPSILRIQQVVRGDSAAYFCASSSATGSDEQYFGPGTRLTVT.

This clone has only a few counts. The gene calls are TRBV6-4 and TRBJ1-1; TRBD1 aligns across 8 bases. The trim removed 8 bases at V and 4 bases at J, leaving 9 bases unmatched. CDR3 length: 14 amino acids. Germline CDR1 and CDR2: MRHNA and SNTAGT. The CDR3 nucleotides read TGTGCCAGCCGACCAGGGGGCTTGGGCACTGAAGCTTTCTTT. Translation gives CASRPGGLGTEAFF.

The chain employs TRBV10-2 and TRBJ1-1, with D uncertain. There are 15 residues in the CDR3. Trimming removed 4 bases from V and 3 bases from J, with 15 bases in between. The germline gives CDR1 WSHSY, CDR2 SAAADI. As DNA, the CDR3 is TGCGCCAGCAGTGGAGAGAACGGGGTGGACACTGAAGCTTTCTTT. Translating it yields CASSGENGVDTEAFF.

The rearrangement uses TRBV7-6 and TRBJ2-3; 10 bases map to TRBD2. J was trimmed by 5 bases and V by 4 bases; bases with no gene match: 6. This CDR3 comprises 15 residues. Germline V gives CDR1 SGHVS, CDR2 FNYEAQ. The CDR3 nucleotides read TGTGCCAGCAGCTCAGAGCGGACTAGCGGAGATACGCAGTATTTT. This encodes CASSSERTSGDTQYF.

The chain uses TRBV7-9 and TRBJ1-1; 7 nucleotides line up with TRBD1. The CDR3 length is 15 residues. Trimming removed 5 bases from V and 4 bases from J; junction bases left unmatched: 10. Germline lookup yields CDR1 SEHNR and CDR2 FQNEAQ (reference sequence). CDR3 region: CASSRWDSQGTEAFF. DNA of the CDR3: TGTGCCAGCAGCAGATGGGACAGCCAAGGCACTGAAGCTTTCTTT.

This clone was counted a single time. The chain uses TRBV9 and TRBJ1-2; 8 nucleotides line up with TRBD1. J was trimmed by 8 bases and V by 0 bases; bases with no gene match: 9. The CDR3 is 15 amino acids. CDR1 and CDR2 (germline): SGDLS, YYNGEE. Here the CDR3 reads CASSVGVTGVLGYTF. The CDR3 DNA reads TGTGCCAGCAGCGTAGGAGTGACAGGGGTGCTCGGCTACACCTTC.

This chain uses TRBV19 with TRBJ2-5; a weak D match, TRBD1 (6 bases). The CDR3 runs 15 residues. CDR1 LNHDA and CDR2 SQIVND come from the germline V gene (reference sequence). Trimming removed 10 bases at V and 1 base at J, with 19 bases between. The CDR3 here is CATGRGGGRQETQYF. The CDR3 DNA sequence: TGTGCCACCGGCCGGGGTGGGGGCCGCCAAGAGACCCAGTACTTC.

The chain combines TRBV27 with TRBJ2-1; 9 positions match TRBD1. Germline V lookup: CDR1 MNHEY, CDR2 SMNVEV (reference sequence). The CDR3 spans 15 residues. V lost 4 bases to trimming and J lost 7 bases; unmatched junction nucleotides: 8. CDR3 sequence: CASSSGQGFRNEQFF. CDR3 nucleotide sequence: TGTGCCAGCAGTTCCGGACAGGGGTTTCGTAATGAGCAGTTCTTC.

The J gene is TRBJ1-6, the V gene TRBV5-5; no clear D gene. With 0 bases removed from V and 8 bases from J, the gap between germline ends came to 15 bases. CDR1 is SGHKS, CDR2 YYEKEE, per germline (reference sequence). This CDR3 region has 16 residues. The CDR3, as DNA: TGTGCCAGCAGCTTGGAGGGTTATAGGAGGGATTCACCCCTCCACTTT. Amino acid sequence: CASSLEGYRRDSPLHF. Supplemented by reference TRBV5-5 and TRBJ1-6, the full variable domain reads DAGVTQSPTHLIKTRGQQVTLRCSPISGHKSVSWYQQVLGQGPQFIFQYYEKEERGRGNFPDRFSARQFPNYSSELNVNALLLGDSALYLCASSLEGYRRDSPLHFGNGTRLTVT.

The chain links TRBV7-2 to TRBJ1-2, with 7 nucleotides matching TRBD1. CDR1 is SGHTA and CDR2 is FQGNSA in the germline V gene. J gave up 8 bases and V 5 bases, and 8 bases lay outside the gene matches. This CDR3 is 13 amino acids long. CDR3 DNA: TGTGCCAGCAGCGCGACAGGGACGGGAGGCTACACCTTC. As protein: CASSATGTGGYTF.

Only a few counts were recorded for this clone. The rearrangement links TRBV7-9 to TRBJ2-1; 8 bases map to TRBD2. The CDR3 is 15 amino acids. Trimming at V came to 1 base and at J to 5 bases, leaving 4 bases not matched to a gene. CDR1 and CDR2 (germline): SEHNR, FQNEAQ (reference sequence). The CDR3 nucleotides read TGTGCCAGCAGCTTAGGCGGGGGGACCCACAATGAGCAGTTCTTC. This gives the protein CASSLGGGTHNEQFF.

J is TRBJ1-5 and V is TRBV4-1; a possible D gene is TRBD1 (5 bases). V gave up 1 base and J gave up 3 bases, with 10 bases separating them. CDR3 length: 15 amino acids. Germline loops: CDR1 MGHRA, CDR2 YSYEKL. CDR3 in amino acids: CASSQAGLINQPQHF. The DNA for the CDR3 is TGCGCCAGCAGCCAAGCGGGACTGATCAATCAGCCCCAGCATTTT.

The genes are TRBV2 and TRBJ2-2; 8 positions match TRBD1. Germline V lookup: CDR1 SNHLY, CDR2 FYNNEI. Trimming removed 7 bases from V and 6 bases from J; junction bases left unmatched: 7. CDR3 length: 14 amino acids. CDR3 region: CASKPGGFSGELFF. In nucleotides, the CDR3 is TGTGCCAGCAAGCCAGGGGGCTTTTCCGGGGAGCTGTTTTTT.

The chain carries TRBV27 and TRBJ2-5; TRBD2 matches at 8 bases. The CDR3 sequence is 15 residues long. Germline V gene lookup returns CDR1 MNHEY and CDR2 SMNVEV (reference sequence). The junction had 10 bases not matched to a gene; V was cut back by 6 bases and J by 4 bases. The CDR3 region has the DNA TGTGCCAGCAGCATTCGGGGGGGCGGAGGAGAGACCCAGTACTTC. Its protein product is CASSIRGGGGETQYF.

This chain links TRBV19 with TRBJ1-5; the D gene is possibly TRBD1 (6 bases). The V end was cut by 0 bases, the J end by 4 bases, with 13 bases between. Looked up from germline, CDR1 is LNHDA and CDR2 is SQIVND (reference sequence). This CDR3 is built from 16 residues. Written as DNA, the CDR3 is TGTGCCAGTAGTATAGACCTAGGGGGGGGAAATCAGCCCCAGCATTTT. Amino acid sequence: CASSIDLGGGNQPQHF.

The gene calls are TRBV7-2 and TRBJ2-5; TRBD1 aligns across 7 bases. Germline CDR1 is SGHTA and CDR2 is FQGNSA. The V segment lost 5 bases and the J segment 5 bases; nucleotides outside the gene matches: 5. This CDR3 has 13 residues. The CDR3 region is CASSQGVWETQYF. The CDR3 DNA follows: TGTGCCAGCAGCCAGGGGGTTTGGGAGACCCAGTACTTC.

V and J are TRBV7-9 and TRBJ2-3; tentative D call: TRBD2 (7 bases). The germline V gene encodes CDR1 SEHNR and CDR2 FQNEAQ (reference sequence). The V end lost 5 bases, the J end lost 2 bases, and 20 bases lay between the germline ends. The CDR3 loop spans 17 amino acids. The CDR3 protein is CASSPHVGRGHTDTQYF. In nucleotides, the CDR3 is TGTGCCAGCAGCCCGCATGTTGGGCGGGGGCACACAGATACGCAGTATTTT. Looking up the rest from reference TRBV7-9 and TRBJ2-3 gives the full variable domain: DTGVSQNPRHKITKRGQNVTFRCDPISEHNRLYWYRQTLGQGPEFLTYFQNEAQLEKSRLLSDRFSAERPKGSFSTLEIQRTEQGDSAMYLCASSPHVGRGHTDTQYFGPGTRLTVL.

This chain joins TRBV11-2 and TRBJ1-2, with 9 nucleotides matching TRBD1. CDR3 length equals 16 residues. From germline, CDR1 is SGHAT and CDR2 FQNNGV. V lost 8 bases and J lost 7; bases outside the gene matches: 17. CDR3 sequence: CASAITGGGWSGGYTF. CDR3 bases: TGTGCCAGCGCAATAACAGGGGGCGGATGGTCAGGTGGCTACACCTTC.

The table lists this clone with a count of one. The chain uses TRBV6-5 and TRBJ2-7; D is perhaps TRBD1 (6 bases). V was pared by 5 bases and J by 2 bases, with 13 bases between. Germline CDR1 and CDR2: MNHEY and SVGAGI. CDR3 length: 14 amino acids. The CDR3 sequence: CASSPQGNPYEQYF. The CDR3 DNA reads as TGTGCCAGCAGTCCACAGGGTAATCCCTACGAGCAGTACTTC.

The chain is built from TRBV5-4 and TRBJ2-7; a weak D match, TRBD1 (5 bases). CDR1 and CDR2 from the germline V gene are SGHNT and YYREEE (reference sequence). Trimming pared 2 bases from V and 1 base from J, leaving 7 bases between. The CDR3 extends over 13 amino acids. The DNA for the CDR3 is TGTGCCAGCAGCTTCGACAGATCCTACGAGCAGTACTTC. Translated, it gives CASSFDRSYEQYF. Filled out from reference TRBV5-4 and TRBJ2-7, the complete variable domain reads ETGVTQSPTHLIKTRGQQVTLRCSSQSGHNTVSWYQQALGQGPQFIFQYYREEENGRGNFPPRFSGLQFPNYSSELNVNALELDDSALYLCASSFDRSYEQYFGPGTRLTVT.

V and J are TRBV6-5 and TRBJ2-1; the match to TRBD1 covers 10 bases. Germline lookup yields CDR1 MNHEY and CDR2 SVGAGI. After removal of 6 bases from V and 9 bases from J, the junction contained 11 bases not matched to a gene. This CDR3 contains 15 residues. As DNA, the CDR3 is TGTGCCAGCAGGGCTCAGGGACAGGGGTACGGTGAGCAGTTCTTC. Translating gives CASRAQGQGYGEQFF.

This chain connects TRBV2 to TRBJ1-6; the D gene is possibly TRBD1 (5 bases). Deletions cut 6 bases from V and 10 bases from J, with 19 bases between. This CDR3 has 15 amino acids. Germline CDR1 SNHLY, CDR2 FYNNEI. The CDR3 DNA follows: TGTGCCAGCAGCGCGGACATCGGTTCTGGATCACCCCTCCACTTT. Its translation is CASSADIGSGSPLHF.

The CDR3 DNA reads TGTGCCAGCAGTTATTGGGGGGCGAACACCGGGGAGCTGTTTTTT. Encoded protein: CASSYWGANTGELFF. The genes are TRBV6-5 and TRBJ2-2; D is perhaps TRBD2 (6 bases). The V end lost 3 bases, the J end lost 0 bases, and 8 bases lay between the germline ends. The CDR3 sequence is 15 residues long. The germline CDR1 and CDR2 sequences are MNHEY and SVGAGI.

The CDR3 here is CASSSTGGYEQYF. The CDR3 DNA is TGTGCCAGCAGTTCTACAGGGGGGTACGAGCAGTACTTC. The chain is built from TRBV7-9 and TRBJ2-7; TRBD1 matches at 8 bases. Germline V CDR1 and CDR2: SEHNR, FQNEAQ (reference sequence). V trimming: 6 bases; J trimming: 4 bases; junction bases outside the gene matches: 5. CDR3 length: 13 amino acids.

This chain joins TRBV6-5 and TRBJ1-1; 8 bases align to TRBD1. Germline assignment: CDR1 MNHEY and CDR2 SVGAGI. This CDR3 region has 14 residues. Trimming at V came to 6 bases and at J to 7 bases, leaving 10 bases not matched to a gene. The CDR3: CASSSGTGSVEAFF. The CDR3 region has the DNA TGTGCCAGCAGCTCCGGGACAGGATCGGTTGAAGCTTTCTTT.

This sequence joins TRBV19 and TRBJ2-5, with TRBD1 matching 12 bases. V gave up 6 bases and J gave up 5 bases; unmatched junction bases: 7. CDR1 LNHDA and CDR2 SQIVND come from the germline V gene (reference sequence). The CDR3 totals 15 residues. In DNA, the CDR3 is TGTGCCAGTAGCGCCGGGACAGGGGGCTTGGAGACCCAGTACTTC. Protein sequence: CASSAGTGGLETQYF. Drawing the rest from reference TRBV19 and TRBJ2-5, the complete variable domain is DGGITQSPKYLFRKEGQNVTLSCEQNLNHDAMYWYRQDPGQGLRLIYYSQIVNDFQKGDIAEGYSVSREKKESFPLTVTSAQKNPTAFYLCASSAGTGGLETQYFGPGTRLLVL.